This TCR beta chain derives from a study of cytotoxic CD8 clonotypes in ibrutinib-treated CLL. V lost 4 bases and J 3 bases, leaving 9 bases between the germline ends. CDR1 MNHEY and CDR2 SVGAGI come from the germline V gene. The CDR3 totals 13 residues. This clone was seen only a few times. The antigen is undetermined. Method: immunoSEQ multiplex PCR; TCRdb's copy keeps in-frame clones and lacks some. The sample has some 130,000 clones, about 78% seen once. Study observations and caveats: The study found public clonotypes uncommon, contracting or stable on treatment. Elevated clonality accompanied ibrutinib response, with a return toward baseline values at progression.

Genomic DNA in an amount of about 2 micrograms was extracted from cryopreserved PBMCs and used for the preparation of TCR beta libraries. The chain carries TRBV6-5 and TRBJ1-1; no firm D call. The sequencing here drew on PBMCs, taken after 24 months of ibrutinib treatment. This clonotype was sampled from a human donor with chronic lymphocytic leukemia. CDR3 DNA: TGTGCCAGCAGTTTCGGTGGGGACACTGAAGCTTTCTTT. It codes for CASSFGGDTEAFF.